The T cell receptor beta chain under discussion was sequenced for a study of shared clonotypes between healthy human individuals. At the level of the study: The people who gave samples were a couple of women and a few men aged 18 to 49.

Germline V gene sequence: CDR1 SGDLS, CDR2 YYNGEE. V was trimmed by 3 bases and J by 3 bases, leaving 9 bases between them. This CDR3 comprises 13 residues. None of the donors, who were healthy HIV-negative adults, had recently had acute infections or vaccinations. The investigators split CD4+ cells into a CD45RA+ naive subset and a CD45RA-negative memory subset. The authors loaded 200 ng DNA, about 30,000 T cell genomes, into sorted-subset replicate PCRs. TCRdb keeps only in-frame clones here, not all; method: immunoSEQ multiplex PCR. The profile covers about 2.4 million clones, with over 85% appearing a single time and over 0.12% taken by the ten largest.

What was sequenced was naive CD4+ T cells sorted from blood. Subset meaning: CD45RA+ positively selected. This clonotype originated in a man aged 18 to 29 in good health. The chain links TRBV9 to TRBJ2-5; perhaps TRBD1 as D (6 bases). The DNA for the CDR3 is TGTGCCAGCAGCGCGTCAGGGGAAGAGACCCAGTACTTC. It specifies CASSASGEETQYF.